The present TCR beta chain was sequenced within a study of cytomegalovirus exposure and HLA in healthy donors. Study-wide results and caveats: The study assumed roughly uniform donor sequencing depth for presence/absence analyses. The authors listed about 170 TCR beta chains as cytomegalovirus-associated. A reported reduction in N-insertions relative to the approximately 670-donor mean was seen in an Asian-associated ancestry cluster in a later analysis. Highest at DRB1 and lowest at HLA-C, TCR association rates differed among HLA loci in a later analysis.

As for this clone: Its antigen is still unknown.

This CDR3 has 15 amino acids. V shed 1 base and J shed 0 bases, with 10 bases lying between them. CDR1 is LNHNV and CDR2 is YYDKDF in the germline V gene (reference sequence). The PCR used 60 Vbeta and 13 Jbeta primers. TCRdb keeps only in-frame clones here, not all; method: immunoSEQ multiplex PCR. The sample includes approximately 170,000 clones, roughly 76% of them seen just once. The sequence came from a male donor in good health and CMV-seronegative. The chain recombines TRBV15 with TRBJ2-7; the D gene is possibly TRBD1 (5 bases). Sequencing was carried out using PBMCs. For the CDR3, the DNA is TGTGCCACCAGCAGAGGCCGCACAGGCTCCTACGAGCAGTACTTC. This translates into CATSRGRTGSYEQYF.